Presented here are 17 T cell receptor beta chains from one specimen sequenced in a study of CD8 T cells in ankylosing spondylitis. TCRdb re-called the 5' RACE reads through MiXCR, storing one row per CDR3 protein. The sample has roughly 25,000 distinct CDR3 sequences; roughly 17% are singletons. Sequenced material: blood. The receptors come from a male donor with ankylosing spondylitis or in good health (not recorded which).

V and J are TRBV7-9 and TRBJ1-4; TRBD1 matches 10 bases. V dropped 5 bases and J dropped 4; count of bases not matched to a gene: 1. CDR3 length: 14 amino acids. Looked up from germline, CDR1 is SEHNR and CDR2 is FQNEAQ (reference sequence). CDR3 loop: CASSGDRGNEKLFF. The CDR3 nucleotides are TGTGCCAGCAGCGGGGACAGGGGTAATGAAAAACTGTTTTTT.

In its sample, this clonotype was seen a few times. The V and J genes are TRBV10-3 and TRBJ2-2; possibly TRBD1 for D (6 bases). The CDR3 runs 14 residues. The V end lost 6 bases, the J end lost 2 bases, and 10 bases lay between the germline ends. Germline CDR1 is ENHRY and CDR2 is SYGVKD. The CDR3 reads CAISYRENTGELFF. The CDR3 bases are TGTGCCATCAGCTACAGGGAAAACACCGGGGAGCTGTTTTTT.

This clonotype appeared many times. The chain's CDR3 is CASSPRSTVNTEAFF. The CDR3 DNA reads as TGTGCCAGCAGCCCGCGCTCGACGGTTAACACTGAAGCTTTCTTT. The chain employs TRBV9 and TRBJ1-1; unclear D gene. The V and J ends lost 4 bases and 2 bases respectively, with 15 bases between them. This CDR3 contains 15 residues. Germline loops: CDR1 SGDLS, CDR2 YYNGEE.

This clonotype appeared a few times. V usage is TRBV20-1 and J usage is TRBJ2-1; 9 positions match TRBD2. With V trimmed by 4 bases and J by 8 bases, 15 bases remained unmatched. CDR1 and CDR2 from the germline V gene are DFQATT and SNEGSKA (reference sequence). This CDR3 is built from 16 residues. The CDR3 DNA follows: TGCAGTGCTACCGGCAGAGCGGGGGGTCAAGTCGATGAGCAGTTCTTC. Translation gives CSATGRAGGQVDEQFF.

This clonotype came up a few times. The chain links TRBV28 to TRBJ1-5; D not certain. The ends were cut back, 6 bases at V and 3 bases at J, with 9 bases in the middle. Germline V CDR1 and CDR2: MDHEN, SYDVKM. The CDR3 totals 13 residues. The CDR3 reads CASRERYNQPQHF. CDR3 in DNA: TGTGCCAGCAGGGAGAGGTACAATCAGCCCCAGCATTTT.

This clonotype was found many times. The V call is TRBV12-3 or TRBV12-4, the J call TRBJ2-3; 9 nucleotides line up with TRBD1. Trimming removed 11 bases from V and 3 bases from J; junction bases left unmatched: 6. The CDR3 extends over 13 amino acids. CDR3 coding DNA: TGTGCCGACGGGGACAGGGCGACAGATACGCAGTATTTT. It is translated as CADGDRATDTQYF.

This clonotype was counted a few times. The rearrangement joins TRBV11-2 to TRBJ2-2, with D possibly TRBD1 on 6 matching bases. The CDR3 runs 17 residues. V was cut by 3 bases and J by 5 bases, with 19 bases left in between. CDR1 and CDR2 from the germline V gene are SGHAT and FQNNGV. CDR3 nucleotides: TGTGCCAGCAGCTTGATAAGTGGGACAAAGGGGACCGGGGAGCTGTTTTTT. Its protein product is CASSLISGTKGTGELFF.

Regarding this clonotype: Compared with germline, one end of the junction differs, possibly owing to a read error. The chain has TRBV11-2 and TRBJ2-7; the match to TRBD2 covers 10 bases. This CDR3 has 15 residues. Germline CDR1 SGHAT, CDR2 FQNNGV. CDR3 sequence (DNA): TGTGCCAGCCGCGAAATTAGCGGGAGGCAGTACGAACAGTACTTC. Translated: CASREISGRQYEQYF.

This clonotype came up many times. The chain joins TRBV7-9 to TRBJ2-7, with 8 positions matching TRBD1. Looked up from germline, CDR1 is SEHNR and CDR2 is FQNEAQ (reference sequence). Losses at the gene ends were 4 bases for V and 4 bases for J; bases not matched to a gene: 6. The CDR3 contains 14 residues. This CDR3 reads CASSSTGGPYEQYF. CDR3 nucleotides: TGTGCCAGCAGCTCCACAGGGGGGCCTTACGAGCAGTACTTC.

This clonotype occurred many times. The chain links TRBV5-1 to TRBJ2-3; D perhaps matches TRBD1 (6 bases). V dropped 5 bases and J dropped 2 bases, with 18 bases sitting between them. This CDR3 has 16 residues. The germline gives CDR1 SGHRS, CDR2 YFSETQ. CDR3 nucleotides: TGCGCCAGCAGAGGAACTGTGGGACACAACACAGATACGCAGTATTTT. Protein product: CASRGTVGHNTDTQYF.

The chain combines TRBV29-1 with TRBJ2-1, with D unresolved. Between the trimmed V and J ends, which lost 3 bases and 5 bases, there was a span of 11 bases. The germline V gene encodes CDR1 SQVTM and CDR2 ANQGSEA. CDR3 length: 13 residues. The CDR3 DNA reads TGCAGCGTTGAGGTCGGCAGAAACAATGAGCAGTTCTTC. The encoded protein is CSVEVGRNNEQFF.

J is TRBJ2-3 and V is TRBV7-2; D is uncertain. This CDR3 is built from 15 residues. In germline, CDR1 is SGHTA, CDR2 FQGNSA. The V gene lost 1 base and the J gene lost 2 bases, with 10 bases spanning the gap. The CDR3 sequence: CASSLVLLNTDTQYF. CDR3 coding DNA: TGTGCCAGCAGCTTAGTCCTACTCAACACAGATACGCAGTATTTT.

In its sample, this clonotype was seen many times. The J gene is TRBJ1-5, the V gene TRBV7-2, with 9 bases that match TRBD1. The CDR3 is made up of 16 amino acids. Unmatched junction bases numbered 12, after V lost 5 bases and J lost 7 bases. Germline V CDR1 and CDR2: SGHTA, FQGNSA. CDR3 DNA sequence: TGTGCCAGCAGCCCGGACACAGGGGGCTTAAGGCAGCCCCAGCATTTT. Residues: CASSPDTGGLRQPQHF.

The chain joins TRBV10-3 to TRBJ2-1, with D perhaps TRBD1 or TRBD2 (6 bases each). Germline V gene sequence: CDR1 ENHRY, CDR2 SYGVKD. The CDR3 loop spans 12 amino acids. V was clipped by 8 bases and J by 5 bases, with 10 bases between them. The CDR3 is CAIGGTNNEQFF. The DNA of the CDR3 is TGTGCCATCGGGGGGACAAACAATGAGCAGTTCTTC.

This clonotype was counted only a few times. The gene calls are TRBV5-1 and TRBJ2-2; possibly TRBD2 for D (5 bases). The CDR3 runs to 15 residues. Germline CDR1 is SGHRS and CDR2 is YFSETQ. Trimming removed 0 bases at V and 6 bases at J, with 12 bases between. The DNA for the CDR3 is TGCGCCAGCAGCTTGGCTGGGGAGAGATCCGGGGAGCTGTTTTTT. It specifies CASSLAGERSGELFF.

This clonotype occurred many times. The rearrangement links TRBV5-1 to TRBJ2-7, with D uncertain. CDR1 and CDR2 (germline): SGHRS, YFSETQ. Trimming stripped 0 bases from V and 0 bases from J, with 13 bases between. This CDR3 is 16 amino acids long. The CDR3: CASSLATGLSSYEQYF. The CDR3 nucleotides are TGCGCCAGCAGCTTGGCGACGGGCTTGAGCTCCTACGAGCAGTACTTC.

The chain employs TRBV15 and TRBJ1-2; D call uncertain. The germline V gene has CDR1 LNHNV and CDR2 YYDKDF (reference sequence). Trimming left V 2 bases short and J 1 base short, with 8 bases between. The CDR3 totals 14 residues. CDR3 protein: CATSRPPDNYGYTF. In DNA form, the CDR3 reads TGTGCCACCAGCAGACCCCCGGATAACTATGGCTACACCTTC. Looking up the rest from reference TRBV15 and TRBJ1-2 gives the full variable domain: DAMVIQNPRYQVTQFGKPVTLSCSQTLNHNVMYWYQQKSSQAPKLLFHYYDKDFNNEADTPDNFQSRRPNTSFCFLDIRSPGLGDTAMYLCATSRPPDNYGYTFGSGTRLTVV.